This T cell receptor (beta chain) was obtained from a study of T cell responses to AZD1222 COVID-19 vaccine. Study-wide results and caveats: Donors in the cohort were predominantly white British and more often female, and clonal diversity was possibly underestimated.

A remark on this clone: What it binds is unknown.

Profiled with immunoSEQ multiplex PCR; TCRdb holds only in-frame clones, not every one. Here the sample spans some 120,000 clones, approximately 83% being singletons. Germline values: CDR1 LGHDT, CDR2 YNNKEL (reference sequence). CDR3 size: 15 residues. With V trimmed by 1 base and J by 3 bases, 2 bases remained unmatched. The chain combines TRBV3-1 (or the pseudogene TRBV3-2) with TRBJ1-5; 8 bases map to TRBD1. The sequences come from peripheral blood, collected on day 0 of MenACWY control vaccination. The source of this sequence is an adult in good health. The CDR3 is CASSQGRGLNQPQHF. The DNA for the CDR3 is TGTGCCAGCAGCCAAGGCAGGGGGCTCAATCAGCCCCAGCATTTT.